These T cell receptor beta chains were read from a single sample in a study of CD8 T cells in ankylosing spondylitis. MiXCR, run by TCRdb on the 5' RACE reads, gives a single entry per CDR3 protein. The sample records about 450,000 distinct CDR3 sequences, roughly 27% being singletons. The sequencing input was blood, either unsorted or a sorted T cell fraction (not recorded which). The receptors stem from a male donor with ankylosing spondylitis. CDR3s include the opening cysteine and the closing phenylalanine or tryptophan. The order of the fields is V gene, clone size, J gene, D gene, CDR3 DNA, CDR3 protein. The D gene is left open where the match is weak. Not all rows give a size; the values are once, few, many and, for expanded clones, a class.

TRBV5-1	few	TRBJ1-2	.	TGCGCCAGCAGCTTGGGACAGCAAGTTAACTATGGCTACACCTTC	CASSLGQQVNYGYTF
TRBV24-1	few	TRBJ2-1	TRBD2	TGTGCCACCAGTGATCCTCATCAAACTAGCGGGGGTCCCTACAATGAGCAGTTCTTC	CATSDPHQTSGGPYNEQFF
TRBV30	.	TRBJ1-2	.	TGTGCCTGGAGGCTTCCTGGACAGTCTTATGGCTACACCTTC	CAWRLPGQSYGYTF
TRBV2	few	TRBJ1-5	.	TGTGCCAGCAGGGGCCTTAGCAATCAGCCCCAGCATTTT	CASRGLSNQPQHF
TRBV24-1	.	TRBJ2-3	.	TGTGCCACAAGCAACCCCAGGGTGGTTACGCAGTATTTT	CATSNPRVVTQYF
TRBV6-1	.	TRBJ2-3	TRBD2	TGTGCCAGCAGTGATGGGGCGCGGGGGACAGATACGCAGTATTTT	CASSDGARGTDTQYF
TRBV27	few	TRBJ2-3	TRBD1	TGTGCCAGCAGTTTCTTGTCAGGGGGCTGGACAGATACGCAGTATTTT	CASSFLSGGWTDTQYF
TRBV18	.	TRBJ2-2	TRBD2	TGTGCCAGCTCACCGCTGCTAGCGGTAGGGACCACCGGGGAGCTGTTTTTT	CASSPLLAVGTTGELFF
TRBV12-3/TRBV12-4	few	TRBJ1-1	.	TGTGCCAGCACCCTGAGTGCGGCGATGGGCACTGAAGCTTTCTTT	CASTLSAAMGTEAFF
TRBV24-1	few	TRBJ2-4	.	TGTGCCACCAGTGAAACCGGCATTCAGTACTTC	CATSETGIQYF
TRBV3-1	.	TRBJ1-4	.	TGTGCCAGCAGCCAAGCCCCGACGGTCGAAAAACTGTTTTTT	CASSQAPTVEKLFF
TRBV3-1	few	TRBJ2-2	TRBD2	TGTGCCAGCAGCCCGAATCCCGGGACTAGCGGGCCCAACGGTCCCGGGGAGCTGTTTTTT	CASSPNPGTSGPNGPGELFF
TRBV20-1	.	TRBJ1-3	.	TGCAGTGCTAGCTCCGTGGATTGGGGCTCTGGAAACACCATATATTTT	CSASSVDWGSGNTIYF
TRBV15	few	TRBJ2-1	.	TGTGCCACCAGCAGAGAAGAACTGGCCGGCGTTTACAATGAGCAGTTCTTC	CATSREELAGVYNEQFF
TRBV20-1	few	TRBJ2-2	TRBD2	TGCAGTGCTAGCGCTAGCGGGCCGCAGCTGTTTTTT	CSASASGPQLFF
TRBV7-9	.	TRBJ1-1	.	TGTGCCAGCAGCTTGAGGGAGAGCACTGAAGCTTTCTTT	CASSLRESTEAFF
TRBV30	.	TRBJ1-5	.	TGTGCCTGGAGCGATGGCTTGAATCAGCCCCAGCATTTT	CAWSDGLNQPQHF
TRBV7-9	.	TRBJ1-1	.	TGTGCCAGCAGCTTAGTTGGGACGGACACTGAAGCTTTCTTT	CASSLVGTDTEAFF
TRBV29-1	few	TRBJ1-1	.	TGCAGCGTTGTAGTGGACACTGAAGCTTTCTTT	CSVVVDTEAFF
TRBV24-1	.	TRBJ2-3	.	TGTGCCACCAGTGACTCTCCGGGCTATACGCAGTATTTT	CATSDSPGYTQYF
TRBV4-2	many	TRBJ1-2	.	TGTGCCAGCAGCCAAGATCTGGTTATTGGCTACACCTTC	CASSQDLVIGYTF
TRBV11-2	.	TRBJ1-4	TRBD1	TGTGCCAGCAGCCGGACAGGGGTTCGTGATGAAAAACTGTTTTTT	CASSRTGVRDEKLFF
TRBV5-1	many	TRBJ2-2	.	TGCGCCAGCAGCTTGGCCGCGGGGCGGACCGGGGAGCTGTTTTTT	CASSLAAGRTGELFF
TRBV7-9	.	TRBJ2-6	.	TGTGCCAGCAGCTTCAGTAATGCGGGGGCCAACGTCCTGACTTTC	CASSFSNAGANVLTF
TRBV7-2	.	TRBJ2-1	TRBD2	TGTGCCAGCAGCCTTAGGGCCAGCGGGGTGGACAATGAGCAGTTCTTC	CASSLRASGVDNEQFF
TRBV5-1	few	TRBJ1-6	.	TGCGCCAGCAGCTTGGCCAGGCGGATTAATTCACCCCTCCACTTT	CASSLARRINSPLHF
TRBV5-1	few	TRBJ2-3	.	TGCGCCAGCAGCTTGGTAAAAAGCACAGATACGCAGTATTTT	CASSLVKSTDTQYF
TRBV3-1	.	TRBJ1-6	.	TGTGCCAGCAGCCCCCTGGGCGCAAATTCACCCCTCCACTTT	CASSPLGANSPLHF
TRBV5-1	.	TRBJ1-2	TRBD1	TGCGCCAGCAGCTGGACGGGACAGGCGAACTATGGCTACACCTTC	CASSWTGQANYGYTF
TRBV16	few	TRBJ1-3	TRBD1	TGTGCCAGCAGCCAATCGGGACAGGGAACGGACACCATATATTTT	CASSQSGQGTDTIYF
TRBV6-5	.	TRBJ2-6	.	TGTGCCAGCACTTTACCTTACTCTGGGGCCAACGTCCTGACTTTC	CASTLPYSGANVLTF
TRBV24-1	.	TRBJ2-1	.	TGTGCCACCATCCAACGACCGAATGAGCAGTTCTTC	CATIQRPNEQFF
TRBV7-2	.	TRBJ1-1	TRBD1	TGTGCCAGCTCCCGGCAGGGGGCCTCCACTGAAGCTTTCTTT	CASSRQGASTEAFF
TRBV5-1	many	TRBJ1-5	TRBD1	TGCGCCAGCAGCCCGGGACAGGGGGCTAGTCAGCCCCAGCATTTT	CASSPGQGASQPQHF
TRBV7-2	few	TRBJ1-5	.	TGTGCCAGCACCCGTCCCGGGGTAGGCCAGCCCCAGCATTTT	CASTRPGVGQPQHF
TRBV12-3/TRBV12-4	.	TRBJ1-4	.	TGTGCCAGCAGTTTCGGGGCAGGGGAAAAACTGTTTTTT	CASSFGAGEKLFF
TRBV29-1	few	TRBJ2-3	TRBD2	TGCAGCGTTGAAGGGCTAGCGGGAACCACAGATACGCAGTATTTT	CSVEGLAGTTDTQYF
TRBV14	.	TRBJ2-1	TRBD2	TGTGCCAGCAGCTTCCTAGCGGGAGGGCCAGCTACCTACAATGAGCAGTTCTTC	CASSFLAGGPATYNEQFF
TRBV18	few	TRBJ1-1	TRBD1	TGTGCCAGCTCACGTGGACAGGACTCACGTGAAGCTTTCTTT	CASSRGQDSREAFF
TRBV24-1	few	TRBJ2-5	TRBD1	TGTGCCACCAGTGATGGAGGGACAGGGGCTTTGTGGGAGACCCAGTACTTC	CATSDGGTGALWETQYF
TRBV7-9	.	TRBJ2-1	TRBD2	TGTGCCAGCCTCCGCGCGGGGGAGGGCAATGAGCAGTTCTTC	CASLRAGEGNEQFF
TRBV5-6	.	TRBJ1-2	TRBD1	TGTGCCAGCAGCTTCGACAGGGGGCCGGAGGGCTACACCTTC	CASSFDRGPEGYTF
TRBV5-1	.	TRBJ2-3	TRBD2	TGCGCCAGCACCGTGGGACTAGCGTTAACCGGTGGCTCAGATACGCAGTATTTT	CASTVGLALTGGSDTQYF
TRBV7-9	.	TRBJ2-5	TRBD1	TGTGCCAGCAGCACAATGACAGGGGAAGAGACCCAGTACTTC	CASSTMTGEETQYF
TRBV18	.	TRBJ1-3	.	TGTGCCAGCTCACCTTCGGGGGGATCAGGAAACACCATATATTTT	CASSPSGGSGNTIYF
TRBV27	.	TRBJ2-7	TRBD2	TGTGCCAGCAGTCCTCGCAGCGGGAGGGCCTCCGAGCAGTACTTC	CASSPRSGRASEQYF
TRBV30	.	TRBJ2-6	.	TGTGCCTTCGGTCGCGGCTCTGGGGCCAACGTCCTGACTTTC	CAFGRGSGANVLTF
TRBV5-1	few	TRBJ1-1	.	TGCGCCAGCAGCTTGGCCGTAGCCACTGAAGCTTTCTTT	CASSLAVATEAFF
TRBV20-1	few	TRBJ1-5	.	TGCAGTGCTCTCACAGGGAACGGCAATCAGCCCCAGCATTTT	CSALTGNGNQPQHF